A selection of T cell receptor beta chains follows, all from one sample in a study of blood T cell repertoires in COVID-19. Method: immunoSEQ multiplex PCR; TCRdb's copy keeps in-frame clones and lacks some. The sample includes fewer than 300,000 clones, approximately 87% of them seen just once. Sequencing was done on a sample of peripheral blood. These receptors were taken from a woman in her forties who had recovered from COVID-19. CDR3s include the opening cysteine and the closing phenylalanine or tryptophan. D genes are given only for firm matches. Clone sizes are given selectively: once, few, many, or a class where the clone is expanded.

>TRBV6-5|many|TRBJ1-5|NA
TGTGCCAGCAGCCTAGCGGGCGTGAGCCAGCATTTT
CASSLAGVSQHF
>TRBV9|NA|TRBJ2-1|TRBD2
TGTGCCAGCAGCGATCTAGCGGGGGGCCCAAACAATGAGCAGTTCTTC
CASSDLAGGPNNEQFF
>TRBV7-3|NA|TRBJ2-7|NA
TGTGCCAGCAGCTCCCCCGGGGGACGCGAGCAGTACTTC
CASSSPGGREQYF
>TRBV6-1|NA|TRBJ2-2|TRBD2
TGTGCCAGCAGTGGGGGACTAGCGGGTAACACCGGGGAGCTGTTTTTT
CASSGGLAGNTGELFF
>TRBV5-4|NA|TRBJ2-7|TRBD1
TGTGCCAGCAGCTTGGGGTCGACAGGGGGTGTCTACGAGCAGTACTTC
CASSLGSTGGVYEQYF
>TRBV12-5|NA|TRBJ2-7|NA
TGTGCTAGTGGTTTGGATACAGGGTCCTACAGAGAGGAGCAGTACTTC
CASGLDTGSYREEQYF
>TRBV19|NA|TRBJ2-7|TRBD1
TGTGCCAGTAGAAGGACAGGGACCTACGAGCAGTACTTC
CASRRTGTYEQYF
>TRBV3-1/TRBV3-2|NA|TRBJ1-1|TRBD1
TGTGCCAGCAGTACAAGGACAGGGTACACTGAAGCTTTCTTT
CASSTRTGYTEAFF
>TRBV9|NA|TRBJ1-4|NA
TGTGCCAGCAGCGTAGGCGGGTCGAGTGAAAAACTGTTTTTT
CASSVGGSSEKLFF
>TRBV7-9|NA|TRBJ1-2|NA
TGTGCCAGCAGCCACCAGTCACGTGGCTACACCTTC
CASSHQSRGYTF
>TRBV7-9|NA|TRBJ2-7|TRBD1
TGTGCCAGCAGCTTAGGGACAGGGGCCTACGAGCAGTACTTC
CASSLGTGAYEQYF
>TRBV11-2|NA|TRBJ2-6|TRBD1
TGTGCCAGCAGCCCGATGCCGGGACAGGGTCAAAACGTCCTGACTTTC
CASSPMPGQGQNVLTF
>TRBV2|NA|TRBJ1-2|NA
TGTGCCAGCAGTGAGTGGCAGGGTGGCTACACCTTC
CASSEWQGGYTF
>TRBV11-2|NA|TRBJ2-7|TRBD1
TGTGCCAGCAGCTCGGGACAGGGGGCCGAGCAGTACTTC
CASSSGQGAEQYF
>TRBV7-2|NA|TRBJ1-1|NA
TGTGCCAGCAGCTCCCTAACAGGGTTTGCCGGGGAAGCTTTCTTT
CASSSLTGFAGEAFF
>TRBV11-3|NA|TRBJ2-7|TRBD2
TGTGCCAGCAGCCGGGGCGGGGGACGGTCCTACGAGCAGTACTTC
CASSRGGGRSYEQYF
>TRBV6-5|NA|TRBJ1-1|NA
TGTGCCAGCAGTCTGTCTGCTGCGTCTGAAGCTTTCTTT
CASSLSAASEAFF
>TRBV5-1|NA|TRBJ2-5|NA
TGCGCCAGCAGCTTGGGACTAGACCTCCAAGAGACCCAGTACTTC
CASSLGLDLQETQYF
>TRBV27|NA|TRBJ1-3|NA
TGTGCCAGCAGTTTTGGCAGGCAAAAATTCTCTGGAAACACCATATATTTT
CASSFGRQKFSGNTIYF
>TRBV30|NA|TRBJ1-2|TRBD1
TGTGCCTGGAGGGACAGGTTCTTCTATGGCTACACCTTC
CAWRDRFFYGYTF
>TRBV6-5|NA|TRBJ1-2|NA
TGTGCCAGCAGTTACTCAGGCAGGGCCTATGGCTACACCTTC
CASSYSGRAYGYTF
>TRBV29-1|NA|TRBJ1-5|NA
TGCAGCGTCCGCCGGGTCGCACATCAGCCCCAGCATTTT
CSVRRVAHQPQHF
>TRBV3-1/TRBV3-2|NA|TRBJ1-2|NA
TGTGCCAGCAGCCAAGATCTAGCGCTTGCCGACTATGGCTACACCTTC
CASSQDLALADYGYTF
>TRBV19|NA|TRBJ1-1|NA
TGTGCCAGTAGTCCTCCCAGGGGCAGAGGGAACACTGAAGCTTTCTTT
CASSPPRGRGNTEAFF
>TRBV5-5|NA|TRBJ2-3|NA
TGTGCCAGCAGCTTGGGGCAGGGGTTTTACACAGATACGCAGTATTTT
CASSLGQGFYTDTQYF
>TRBV27|NA|TRBJ2-6|TRBD1
TGTGCCAGCAGTCCCAGGACAGGGATGGCAAGTGGGGCCAACGTCCTGACTTTC
CASSPRTGMASGANVLTF
>TRBV18|NA|TRBJ1-4|TRBD1
TGTGCCAGCTCACTCGGGACAGCTGCAACTAATGAAAAACTGTTTTTT
CASSLGTAATNEKLFF
>TRBV4-3|NA|TRBJ1-2|NA
TGCGCCAGCAGCCAAGCGCCGTTCGGTAACTATGGCTACACCTTC
CASSQAPFGNYGYTF
>TRBV27|NA|TRBJ1-5|NA
TGTGCCAGCAGCTCCACAGGGATCGGCAATCAGCCCCAGCATTTT
CASSSTGIGNQPQHF
>TRBV4-3|NA|TRBJ1-3|NA
TGCGCCAGCAGCTATATGGGAGGGACGGGATACACCATATATTTT
CASSYMGGTGYTIYF
>TRBV19|NA|TRBJ1-2|NA
TGTGCCAGTAGTATAACGACAGTCTATGGCTACACCTTC
CASSITTVYGYTF
>TRBV19|NA|TRBJ1-2|NA
TGTGCCAGTAGTATAGATCACGCTGGGGCATCGATATTTAGTGGCTACACCTTC
CASSIDHAGASIFSGYTF
>TRBV7-2|NA|TRBJ2-2|TRBD2
TGTGCCAGCAGCTTACATACTAGCGGGGGAATCACCGGGGAGCTGTTTTTT
CASSLHTSGGITGELFF
>TRBV30|NA|TRBJ2-7|TRBD1
TGTGCCTGGAGTGTAGGGACAGGGGCCTACGAGCAGTACTTC
CAWSVGTGAYEQYF
>TRBV4-3|NA|TRBJ1-2|TRBD1
TGCGCCAGCAGCCAAGCGAACAGGGGGGACTATGGCTACACCTTC
CASSQANRGDYGYTF
>TRBV5-1|once|TRBJ1-2|TRBD1
TGCGCCAGCAGCCCCACAGGGGTGGATGGCTACACCTTC
CASSPTGVDGYTF
>TRBV5-1|NA|TRBJ2-2|TRBD1
TGCGCCAGCAGCTTGGGAACAGGGGACACCGGGGAGCTGTTTTTT
CASSLGTGDTGELFF
>TRBV3-1/TRBV3-2|NA|TRBJ2-1|NA
TGTGCCAGCAGCCAAGACCACAGGGGAGGAGGGCAGTTCTTC
CASSQDHRGGGQFF
>TRBV5-6|NA|TRBJ2-7|TRBD2
TGTGCCAGCAGCCGGACTAGCGGGGGGAACGAGCAGTACTTC
CASSRTSGGNEQYF
>TRBV5-1|NA|TRBJ1-1|NA
TGCGCCAGCAGCCCCTCAGGGGTTTTCACTGAAGCTTTCTTT
CASSPSGVFTEAFF
>TRBV30|once|TRBJ1-1|TRBD1
TGTGCCTGGAGTGTAATTACCTGGGACAGGGAAGGGACTGAAGCTTTCTTT
CAWSVITWDREGTEAFF
>TRBV7-9|NA|TRBJ1-4|NA
TGTGCCAGCAGCTTAGGCGGAAAACTGTTTTTT
CASSLGGKLFF
>TRBV5-6|NA|TRBJ2-7|TRBD1
TGTGCCAGCAGCGGGGGACAGGTCTACGAGCAGTACTTC
CASSGGQVYEQYF
>TRBV19|NA|TRBJ1-3|TRBD1
TGTGCCAGTAGTATTTGGTTCATCGGACAGGCAGCCTCTGGAAACACCATATATTTT
CASSIWFIGQAASGNTIYF
>TRBV9|NA|TRBJ2-2|NA
TGTGCCAGCAGCAAACAGAACACCGGGGAGCTGTTTTTT
CASSKQNTGELFF
>TRBV4-1|few|TRBJ2-7|TRBD1
TGCGCCAGCAGCCACGGACAGGAGACCTACGAGCAGTACTTC
CASSHGQETYEQYF
>TRBV3-1/TRBV3-2|NA|TRBJ1-2|TRBD1
TGTGCCAGCAGCCAAGGGACAGGAGGCTACACCTTC
CASSQGTGGYTF
>TRBV5-8|NA|TRBJ2-5|TRBD1
TGTGCCTCAACCAGGGGGCAAGAGACCCAGTACTTC
CASTRGQETQYF
>TRBV7-9|NA|TRBJ1-4|NA
TGTGCCAGCAGCAGAGGGACTCATGAAAAACTGTTTTTT
CASSRGTHEKLFF
>TRBV6-5|NA|TRBJ2-1|TRBD2
TGTGCCAGCGAACCTAGCGGGAGCTCCTACAATGAGCAGTTCTTC
CASEPSGSSYNEQFF
>TRBV5-5|once|TRBJ1-2|NA
TGTGCCAGCAGCTTTAGTTATAACTATGGCTACACCTTC
CASSFSYNYGYTF
>TRBV6-1|NA|TRBJ1-4|NA
TGTGCCAGCAGTGAAGCGGGGCAGGGTAATGAAAAACTGTTTTTT
CASSEAGQGNEKLFF
>TRBV5-5|NA|TRBJ2-1|TRBD1
TGTGCCAGCAGCTTGGAGGGGACAGGGGCTTACAATGAGCAGTTCTTC
CASSLEGTGAYNEQFF